This T cell receptor (beta chain) was captured by sequencing in a study of Ad26.COV2.S vaccination and SARS-CoV-2 variants. As for the study in general: The vaccine Ad26.COV2.S was put into the muscle once, or twice with 56 days between.

Study outcomes and limitations: CD8+ and CD4+ T cells specific for spike reportedly responded with substantial breadth after vaccination.

Turning to this clone: Its antigen remains unidentified.

The treatment: around 19 received Ad26.COV2.S at low or high dose, single or two shots; roughly 5 received placebo; per-sample allocation not given. Samples came from day 63 after the first vaccine or placebo injection. TCRdb's copy holds only in-frame clones and misses some; the assay was immunoSEQ multiplex PCR. The sample has some 300,000 clones; 85% are singletons. The source is a person aged 18-65 years who received the Ad26.COV2.S COVID-19 vaccine or a placebo. Specimen: peripheral blood, collected in a trial of Ad26.COV2.S vaccine versus placebo.

This chain's CDR3 is CASSLNPLFGAFF. As DNA, the CDR3 is TGTGCCAGCAGTTTAAATCCCCTATTTGGGGCTTTCTTT. The chain carries TRBV28 and TRBJ1-1; D uncertain. CDR3 length: 13 residues. Per germline, CDR1 MDHEN and CDR2 SYDVKM. Trimming removed 2 bases at V and 11 bases at J, with 15 bases between.